The 2 T cell receptor beta chains below come from one sample, sequenced in a study of beta chain features in type 1 diabetes. Broader study findings: There was a moderate but significant shortening of TCRB CDR3s in all four CD4+ subsets of Type 1 diabetes patients.

Reverse transcription of all isolated RNA meant that expressed TCRB transcripts were sequenced. Measured with immunoSEQ multiplex PCR; TCRdb has only the in-frame clones, and not every one. The sample consists of around 250,000 clones, 14% of them appearing once. Which antigens these TCRs recognize remains unknown. The sequenced material came from naive CD4+ T cells from blood. The receptors derive from a man aged 25-45 years with type 1 diabetes.

The rearrangement links TRBV11-2 to TRBJ2-1; D is perhaps TRBD2 (5 bases). This CDR3 has 15 amino acids. The V gene lost 5 bases and the J gene lost 0 bases, with 11 bases spanning the gap. Per the germline V gene, CDR1 is SGHAT and CDR2 is FQNNGV. CDR3 protein: CASSLTGSSYNEQFF. The CDR3 DNA reads TGTGCCAGCAGCCTAACGGGGAGCTCCTACAATGAGCAGTTCTTC. Supplemented by reference TRBV11-2 and TRBJ2-1, the full variable domain reads EAGVAQSPRYKIIEKRQSVAFWCNPISGHATLYWYQQILGQGPKLLIQFQNNGVVDDSQLPKDRFSAERLKGVDSTLKIQPAKLEDSAVYLCASSLTGSSYNEQFFGPGTRLTVL.

This clone appeared a few times. This chain joins TRBV2 and TRBJ1-2, with 8 bases aligning to TRBD1. This CDR3 is built from 15 residues. The germline V gene has CDR1 SNHLY and CDR2 FYNNEI. The V segment lost 6 bases and the J segment 8 bases; nucleotides outside the gene matches: 14. The CDR3 region has the DNA TGTGCCAGCAGCCCCCAGGGACAGGAAACCGGGGGCTACACCTTC. This encodes CASSPQGQETGGYTF.